The present TCR beta chain was sequenced within a study of blood T cell repertoires in COVID-19. Study background: The United States, Italy and Spain supplied acute and convalescent COVID-19 samples.

Germline V lookup: CDR1 MNHNY, CDR2 SVGAGI (reference sequence). The V end lost 0 bases, the J end lost 4 bases, and 10 bases lay between the germline ends. The CDR3 sequence is 15 residues long. Profiled with immunoSEQ multiplex PCR; TCRdb holds only in-frame clones, not every one. The sample includes more than 65,000 clones, roughly nine tenths seen only once; the top ten take around 8.6%. The rearrangement uses TRBV6-6 and TRBJ1-5; the D gene is possibly TRBD1 (6 bases). This sequence was found in a man aged 50 or older with acute or convalescent COVID-19. The sequencing sample was made of peripheral blood. The CDR3, as DNA: TGTGCCAGCAGTTACTCGTGGGGGCGGAATCAGCCCCAGCATTTT. It is translated as CASSYSWGRNQPQHF.